The 31 T cell receptor beta chains below were found in one sample sequenced in a study of T cell responses to AZD1222 COVID-19 vaccine (dated by TCRdb to the early 2020s). The sample's time point label is to be understood as: baseline before first vaccination. To prepare the library, the immunoSEQ multiplex PCR assay was applied. Not all clones reach the TCRdb copy of this immuneACCESS table, which keeps in-frame sequences only. Checked studies attribute under half of the gap to unresolved V genes and leave the rest unexplained. Recorded for this sample are around 100,000 clones; about 87% of them occurred a single time. In total, the top ten clones hold more than 15% of the sample. Source: peripheral blood, taken on day 0 of AZD1222 vaccination. These receptors originate from an adult in good health.

In its sample, this clone was seen once. V is TRBV19 and J is TRBJ2-7, with D possibly being TRBD1 (6 bases). The CDR3 runs to 14 residues. Between the trimmed V and J ends, which lost 7 bases and 2 bases, there was a span of 15 bases. Germline-derived CDR1 and CDR2 are LNHDA and SQIVND (reference sequence). The chain's CDR3 is CASTPTGGTYEQYF. CDR3 in DNA: TGTGCCAGTACCCCGACAGGTGGGACCTACGAGCAGTACTTC.

This chain joins TRBV19 and TRBJ2-1; 16 bases map to TRBD2. This CDR3 has 16 residues. V was pared by 8 bases and J by 7 bases, with 8 bases of the junction left unmatched. Germline V gene sequence: CDR1 LNHDA, CDR2 SQIVND (reference sequence). In DNA, the CDR3 is TGTGCCAGTGGGACTAGCGGGAGGGCCGGTGGAAATGAGCAGTTCTTC. It encodes CASGTSGRAGGNEQFF. The full variable domain, in which reference TRBV19 and TRBJ2-1 provide the parts outside the CDR3, is DGGITQSPKYLFRKEGQNVTLSCEQNLNHDAMYWYRQDPGQGLRLIYYSQIVNDFQKGDIAEGYSVSREKKESFPLTVTSAQKNPTAFYLCASGTSGRAGGNEQFFGPGTRLTVL.

The chain joins TRBV27 to TRBJ2-1; tentatively, D is TRBD2 (5 bases). The CDR3 is made up of 12 amino acids. The ends were cut back, 2 bases at V and 6 bases at J, with 5 bases in the middle. Germline V lookup: CDR1 MNHEY, CDR2 SMNVEV (reference sequence). CDR3 in DNA: TGTGCCAGCAGTTTACGGGGCAATGAGCAGTTCTTC. It translates to CASSLRGNEQFF.

J is TRBJ1-6 and V is TRBV5-4, with D possibly matching TRBD1 (6 bases). The CDR3 contains 12 residues. Germline CDR1 is SGHNT and CDR2 is YYREEE (reference sequence). The germline V and J ends were trimmed by 5 bases and 9 bases, with 9 bases remaining between them. DNA of the CDR3: TGTGCCAGCAGGAGAGGGGGTTCACCCCTCCACTTT. This sequence encodes CASRRGGSPLHF.

This chain connects TRBV19 to TRBJ2-3; TRBD2 agrees at 8 bases. Germline loops: CDR1 LNHDA, CDR2 SQIVND (reference sequence). V lost 5 bases and J lost 0; bases outside the gene matches: 4. This CDR3 is built from 15 residues. The CDR3 sequence is CASSLAGRSTDTQYF. The CDR3 DNA sequence: TGTGCCAGTAGTTTAGCGGGGAGGAGCACAGATACGCAGTATTTT.

Only a few counts were recorded for this clone. The rearrangement links TRBV4-1 to TRBJ1-5; the match to TRBD1 covers 7 bases. Germline V gives CDR1 MGHRA, CDR2 YSYEKL. The CDR3 is 15 amino acids. J gave up 1 base and V 3 bases, and 3 bases lay outside the gene matches. CDR3: CASSQGTVSNQPQHF. The CDR3 DNA reads TGCGCCAGCAGCCAGGGGACAGTGAGCAATCAGCCCCAGCATTTT.

The CDR3 region is CASSDSLTGRNTEAFF. The CDR3 DNA is TGTGCCAGCAGTGATAGCTTGACAGGGAGGAACACTGAAGCTTTCTTT. The V gene is TRBV2, the J gene TRBJ1-1; the match to TRBD1 covers 7 bases. Germline CDR1 and CDR2: SNHLY and FYNNEI. J lost 1 base, V lost 3 bases, and 8 bases had no gene match. The CDR3 is 16 amino acids.

The J gene is TRBJ1-6, the V gene TRBV6-5; no clear D. CDR3 length: 15 residues. V was pared by 5 bases and J by 7 bases, with 15 bases between. Germline V gives CDR1 MNHEY, CDR2 SVGAGI. The CDR3 region is CASSPREGANSPLHF. Here the CDR3 DNA reads TGTGCCAGCAGTCCCCGGGAGGGAGCGAATTCACCCCTCCACTTT.

This clone came up once. V and J are TRBV27 and TRBJ2-1; 14 nucleotides match TRBD2. CDR3 size: 17 residues. V dropped 6 bases and J dropped 8; count of bases not matched to a gene: 12. Germline V gene sequence: CDR1 MNHEY, CDR2 SMNVEV (reference sequence). Here the CDR3 reads CASSLTSTSGGVDEQFF. The CDR3 DNA sequence: TGTGCCAGCAGCCTCACATCGACTAGCGGGGGGGTCGATGAGCAGTTCTTC.

The chain links TRBV7-2 to TRBJ1-2; TRBD1 aligns across 7 bases. With 4 bases clipped from V and 2 bases from J, the junction kept 10 bases outside the gene matches. Germline-derived CDR1 and CDR2 are SGHTA and FQGNSA. The CDR3 is made up of 16 amino acids. The CDR3 DNA reads as TGTGCCAGCAGCTCCCGATCGACAGGGTTCAACTATGGCTACACCTTC. Protein sequence: CASSSRSTGFNYGYTF.

This chain joins TRBV29-1 and TRBJ1-5; 7 nucleotides agree with TRBD1. CDR3 length: 13 amino acids. With V trimmed by 4 bases and J by 2 bases, 2 bases remained unmatched. Looked up from germline, CDR1 is SQVTM and CDR2 is ANQGSEA. The CDR3 sequence is CSVAGTGNQPQHF. DNA for the CDR3: TGCAGCGTTGCAGGGACAGGCAATCAGCCCCAGCATTTT.

This clone has only a few counts. The rearrangement links TRBV11-2 to TRBJ1-2; weak D call: TRBD1 (6 bases). The CDR3 runs 16 residues. CDR1 SGHAT and CDR2 FQNNGV come from the germline V gene. Trimming left V 2 bases short and J 2 bases short, with 15 bases between. CDR3 nucleotide sequence: TGTGCCAGCAGCTTAAGGGGGGTCGGACAGAACTATGGCTACACCTTC. Translating it yields CASSLRGVGQNYGYTF.

The rearrangement uses TRBV9 and TRBJ1-1; D possibly corresponds to TRBD1 (5 bases). The CDR3 is made up of 14 amino acids. Per germline, CDR1 SGDLS and CDR2 YYNGEE. With 4 bases removed from V and 8 bases from J, the gap between germline ends came to 18 bases. The CDR3 is CASSLGTPFTEAFF. CDR3 DNA sequence: TGTGCCAGCAGCTTGGGGACGCCTTTTACCGAAGCTTTCTTT.

V and J are TRBV11-2 and TRBJ2-7; TRBD1 or TRBD2 may be the D gene (5 bases each). The CDR3 loop spans 16 amino acids. Germline values: CDR1 SGHAT, CDR2 FQNNGV. V was pared by 0 bases and J by 3 bases, with 15 bases between. Here the CDR3 reads CASSLEGVGVFYEQYF. In DNA, the CDR3 is TGTGCCAGCAGCTTAGAGGGGGTGGGGGTCTTCTACGAGCAGTACTTC.

The genes are TRBV10-3 and TRBJ1-1; D not resolved. Per the germline V gene, CDR1 is ENHRY and CDR2 is SYGVKD. The CDR3 runs 12 residues. Trimming stripped 1 base from V and 8 bases from J, with 8 bases between. The CDR3, as DNA: TGTGCCATCAGTGAGTTCATAGGGGAAGCTTTCTTT. Protein: CAISEFIGEAFF.

The V gene is TRBV15, the J gene TRBJ1-5; 7 bases match TRBD1. Germline V gene lookup returns CDR1 LNHNV and CDR2 YYDKDF (reference sequence). V lost 0 bases, J lost 5 bases, and 16 bases stayed unmatched. The CDR3 covers 19 residues. The CDR3 sequence: CATSRDTGPRGGRDQPQHF. The CDR3 nucleotides read TGTGCCACCAGCAGAGACACCGGCCCCAGGGGGGGGAGAGATCAGCCCCAGCATTTT.

V is TRBV7-3 and J is TRBJ2-7, with 8 positions matching TRBD1. J was trimmed by 7 bases and V by 1 base; bases with no gene match: 3. CDR1 and CDR2 (germline): SGHTA, FQGTGA. The CDR3 has 13 residues. Written as DNA, the CDR3 is TGTGCCAGCAGCTTAAGACAGGGGTTAGAGCAGTACTTC. Its translation: CASSLRQGLEQYF. Together with reference TRBV7-3 and TRBJ2-7, the CDR3 gives the full variable domain: GAGVSQTPSNKVTEKGKYVELRCDPISGHTALYWYRQSLGQGPEFLIYFQGTGAADDSGLPNDRFFAVRPEGSVSTLKIQRTERGDSAVYLCASSLRQGLEQYFGPGTRLTVT.

This clone was seen a handful of times. This chain joins TRBV18 and TRBJ1-2; D is undetermined. This CDR3 has 15 amino acids. The V and J ends lost 6 bases and 7 bases respectively, with 21 bases between them. Germline V gene data show CDR1 as KGHSH and CDR2 as LQKENI. The CDR3 loop reads CASSLSAIEGSGYTF. The CDR3 bases are TGTGCCAGCTCCCTCTCCGCCATTGAAGGGTCTGGCTACACCTTC.

The V and J genes are TRBV4-1 and TRBJ2-2; no clear D. CDR1 is MGHRA and CDR2 is YSYEKL in the germline V gene. The CDR3 is 11 residues long. V was trimmed by 6 bases and J by 1 base, leaving 0 bases between them. As DNA, the CDR3 is TGCGCCAGCAGGAACACCGGGGAGCTGTTTTTT. This encodes CASRNTGELFF.

The chain uses TRBV3-1 (or the pseudogene TRBV3-2) and TRBJ1-4; a weak D match, TRBD1 (5 bases). Trimming removed 2 bases at V and 5 bases at J, with 9 bases between. CDR1 is LGHDT and CDR2 is YNNKEL in the germline V gene (reference sequence). The CDR3 runs 14 residues. The CDR3 sequence: CASSQQGPNEKLFF. CDR3 in DNA: TGTGCCAGCAGCCAACAGGGCCCCAATGAAAAACTGTTTTTT.

CDR3 nucleotide sequence: TGTGCCAGCAGTGTGGGTAGCGGGGGGACCTCCCCCTACTCACGAGATGAGCAGTTCTTC. This codes for CASSVGSGGTSPYSRDEQFF. The J gene is TRBJ2-1, the V gene TRBV2, with 10 bases that match TRBD2. Germline CDR1 is SNHLY and CDR2 is FYNNEI. The CDR3 contains 20 residues. V lost 4 bases to trimming and J lost 8 bases; unmatched junction nucleotides: 23.

This chain connects TRBV10-3 to TRBJ2-3, with D maybe TRBD2 (6 bases). This CDR3 is 13 amino acids long. Germline V gene lookup returns CDR1 ENHRY and CDR2 SYGVKD. Trimming shortened V by 3 bases and J by 11 bases, and 15 bases separated the two germline ends. CDR3 in amino acids: CAISDVEGVKQYF. In DNA form, the CDR3 reads TGTGCCATCAGTGACGTGGAGGGCGTCAAGCAGTATTTT.

The CDR3 DNA sequence: TGTGCCAGCAGCATGCAGGGGTCTAATGAAAAACTGTTTTTT. This encodes CASSMQGSNEKLFF. The V and J genes are TRBV28 and TRBJ1-4, with TRBD1 as a possible D gene (6 bases). The germline V and J ends were trimmed by 6 bases and 3 bases, with 11 bases remaining between them. Germline assignment: CDR1 MDHEN and CDR2 SYDVKM. The CDR3 totals 14 residues.

This sequence joins TRBV4-1 and TRBJ1-4, with unresolved D. Trimming removed 6 bases from V and 1 base from J, with 12 bases in between. The CDR3 has 15 residues. From germline, CDR1 is MGHRA and CDR2 YSYEKL. Here the CDR3 reads CASRYVGRTNEKLFF. The DNA of the CDR3 is TGCGCCAGCAGATACGTGGGGAGAACTAATGAAAAACTGTTTTTT.

This chain connects TRBV7-2 to TRBJ2-5, with TRBD2 matching 10 bases. Germline V gives CDR1 SGHTA, CDR2 FQGNSA. This CDR3 is 15 amino acids long. J was trimmed by 5 bases and V by 5 bases; bases with no gene match: 8. In DNA, the CDR3 is TGTGCCAGCAGCGCCCAGCGGGGGGGCAGGGAGACCCAGTACTTC. Translation gives CASSAQRGGRETQYF.

The V gene is TRBV5-1, the J gene TRBJ2-5; no clear D. CDR3 length: 15 amino acids. Per germline, CDR1 SGHRS and CDR2 YFSETQ. V dropped 3 bases and J dropped 0 bases, with 12 bases sitting between them. CDR3 protein: CASSSGDAYQETQYF. The CDR3 DNA reads TGCGCCAGCAGCTCAGGAGACGCGTACCAAGAGACCCAGTACTTC.

The chain links TRBV3-1 (or the pseudogene TRBV3-2) to TRBJ2-5, with D possibly matching TRBD2 (5 bases). CDR1 and CDR2 from the germline V gene are LGHDT and YNNKEL (reference sequence). This CDR3 region has 12 residues. Trimming removed 5 bases at V and 8 bases at J, with 12 bases between. The CDR3 region is CASSWTPSTQYF. The CDR3 nucleotides read TGTGCCAGCAGCTGGACTCCCTCAACCCAGTACTTC.

The J gene is TRBJ1-1, the V gene TRBV4-3, with a possible D match to TRBD1 (6 bases). Germline V gene data show CDR1 as LGHNA and CDR2 as YSLEER. Deletions cut 1 base from V and 11 bases from J, with 17 bases between. The CDR3 sequence is 14 residues long. CDR3 loop: CASSQVYDTQGAFF. CDR3 coding DNA: TGCGCCAGCAGCCAAGTCTACGACACCCAGGGGGCTTTCTTT.

The chain couples TRBV5-1 to TRBJ1-4; D is uncertain. The germline V gene has CDR1 SGHRS and CDR2 YFSETQ. The CDR3 has 16 amino acids. V shed 1 base and J shed 5 bases, with 15 bases lying between them. The CDR3 nucleotides are TGCGCCAGCAGCTTGTTACGAGGTAACGGCAATGAAAAACTGTTTTTT. This encodes CASSLLRGNGNEKLFF.

The rearrangement joins TRBV11-2 to TRBJ1-2, with a possible D match to TRBD1 (6 bases). V lost 1 base to trimming and J lost 8 bases, with 14 bases between them. There are 14 residues in the CDR3. Per the germline V gene, CDR1 is SGHAT and CDR2 is FQNNGV. The CDR3 DNA follows: TGTGCCAGCAGCTTAGTCGACAGGACCTGGGGCTACACCTTC. It is translated as CASSLVDRTWGYTF.

V is TRBV5-4 and J is TRBJ1-2; possible D gene TRBD1, 5 bases. The V gene's germline CDR1 is SGHNT and CDR2 YYREEE (reference sequence). The CDR3 length is 14 residues. V lost 4 bases and J 8 bases, leaving 18 bases between the germline ends. CDR3 sequence reads: CASSLEGPWGGYTF. CDR3 nucleotides: TGTGCCAGCAGCCTGGAGGGACCCTGGGGAGGCTACACCTTC.